The 30 T cell receptor beta chains presented below share a single source sample, sequenced in a study of T cells after yellow fever vaccination. TCRdb reprocessed the 5' RACE reads with MiXCR, giving one entry per CDR3 protein. The sample holds under 400,000 distinct CDR3 sequences, under 15% seen once. The sample consisted of CD4+ T cells sorted from PBMCs, taken 15 days after the yellow fever booster vaccination. Receptors originate from a man younger than 35 who received the YFV17D yellow fever vaccine.

The J gene is TRBJ2-7, the V gene TRBV5-1; D uncertain. CDR1 is SGHRS, CDR2 YFSETQ, per germline. V lost 4 bases to trimming and J lost 0 bases, with 11 bases between them. The CDR3 length is 14 residues. The CDR3 DNA follows: TGCGCCAGCAGCCGGACGGCCGGCTCCTACGAGCAGTACTTC. It yields the protein CASSRTAGSYEQYF.

This clonotype was detected ten times or more. V is TRBV27 and J is TRBJ2-4; no clear D gene. Germline V gene lookup returns CDR1 MNHEY and CDR2 SMNVEV (reference sequence). This CDR3 contains 16 residues. The V end was cut by 3 bases, the J end by 0 bases, with 12 bases between. CDR3 nucleotide sequence: TGTGCCAGCAGTTTGTGGCTTACCTTAGCCAAAAACATTCAGTACTTC. This sequence encodes CASSLWLTLAKNIQYF.

This clonotype was counted at least ten times. The chain carries TRBV4-1 and TRBJ1-1; 7 positions agree with TRBD1. Per germline, CDR1 MGHRA and CDR2 YSYEKL. V shed 1 base and J 1 base; nucleotides not matched to a gene: 12. CDR3 length: 18 amino acids. The CDR3 loop reads CASSQVLTTGARNTEAFF. Written as DNA, the CDR3 is TGCGCCAGCAGCCAAGTCCTAACCACAGGGGCCCGGAACACTGAAGCTTTCTTT.

This clonotype was counted ten times or more. The chain carries TRBV9 and TRBJ2-1; 8 nucleotides agree with TRBD2. The CDR3 has 17 residues. Looked up from germline, CDR1 is SGDLS and CDR2 is YYNGEE. With V trimmed by 4 bases and J by 0 bases, 9 bases remained unmatched. CDR3 amino acids: CASSPRLARSSYNEQFF. The DNA of the CDR3 is TGTGCCAGCAGCCCTCGACTAGCGAGAAGCTCCTACAATGAGCAGTTCTTC.

The chain combines TRBV6-1 with TRBJ1-5; the D is unclear. The ends were cut back, 2 bases at V and 9 bases at J, with 11 bases in the middle. This CDR3 comprises 13 residues. Germline V lookup: CDR1 MNHNS, CDR2 SASEGT. CDR3 residues: CASSEFVRGPQHF. The CDR3 DNA reads TGTGCCAGCAGTGAATTCGTGAGAGGGCCCCAGCATTTT.

This clonotype was counted ten times or more. This chain connects TRBV5-1 to TRBJ2-4, with 7 bases fitting TRBD1. The V gene's germline CDR1 is SGHRS and CDR2 YFSETQ. The CDR3 covers 14 residues. V lost 4 bases to trimming and J lost 9 bases; unmatched junction nucleotides: 10. CDR3 nucleotide sequence: TGCGCCAGCAGCCCTAGGACAGGCATAGGCATTCAGTACTTC. This codes for CASSPRTGIGIQYF.

In this sample, this clonotype turned up many times. The V call is TRBV7-2, the J call TRBJ2-7; 11 bases are a match to TRBD2. The germline V gene encodes CDR1 SGHTA and CDR2 FQGNSA. The length of the CDR3 is 13 residues. Germline trimming cut 8 bases from V and 4 bases from J; bases unmatched to any gene: 4. This CDR3 reads CASGLAGGYEQYV. The CDR3 region has the DNA TGTGCCAGCGGGCTAGCGGGGGGATACGAGCAGTACGTC.

The chain has TRBV10-3 and TRBJ2-2; 10 nucleotides agree with TRBD1. Per germline, CDR1 ENHRY and CDR2 SYGVKD. The junction had 11 bases not matched to a gene; V was cut back by 6 bases and J by 7 bases. There are 16 residues in the CDR3. CDR3 coding DNA: TGTGCCATCAGGGGGCGAAGGACAGGGGGTGACGGGGAGCTGTTTTTT. Protein: CAIRGRRTGGDGELFF.

This clonotype was observed at least ten times. J is TRBJ2-1 and V is TRBV7-7, with TRBD2 matching 7 bases. Germline V lookup: CDR1 SSHAT, CDR2 FNYEAQ (reference sequence). The J segment lost 1 base and the V segment lost 1 base, leaving 1 base of the junction unmatched. The CDR3 has 15 residues. Here the CDR3 reads CASSLGRGSYNEQFF. In DNA, the CDR3 is TGTGCCAGCAGCTTAGGGCGGGGGTCCTACAATGAGCAGTTCTTC. Supplemented by reference TRBV7-7 and TRBJ2-1, the full variable domain reads GAGVSQSPRYKVTKRGQDVTLRCDPISSHATLYWYQQALGQGPEFLTYFNYEAQPDKSGLPSDRFSAERPEGSISTLTIQRTEQRDSAMYRCASSLGRGSYNEQFFGPGTRLTVL.

This clonotype was recorded at least ten times. The chain recombines TRBV29-1 with TRBJ2-3, with D unresolved. V was clipped by 8 bases and J by 6 bases, with 6 bases between them. The germline gives CDR1 SQVTM, CDR2 ANQGSEA. The CDR3 runs 9 residues. The CDR3 nucleotides read TGCAGCATCTTGGATACGCAGTATTTT. Encoded protein: CSILDTQYF.

In its sample, this clonotype was seen a few times. The chain employs TRBV7-9 and TRBJ1-6; D gene uncertain. The germline V and J ends were trimmed by 4 bases and 14 bases, with 18 bases remaining between them. CDR1 is SEHNR and CDR2 is FQNEAQ in the germline V gene (reference sequence). The CDR3 is 14 amino acids. The CDR3 here is CASSSTGPSRTLHF. The CDR3 nucleotides read TGTGCCAGCAGCTCGACGGGCCCTTCTAGAACCCTCCACTTT.

The chain couples TRBV6-5 to TRBJ2-3; 15 nucleotides align to TRBD2. Germline V gene sequence: CDR1 MNHEY, CDR2 SVGAGI. The CDR3 has 15 amino acids. The junction had 9 bases not matched to a gene; V was cut back by 5 bases and J by 12 bases. CDR3 nucleotide sequence: TGTGCCAGCAGTCCTCGGACTAGCGGGGGGGGAAATCAGTATTTT. Translation gives CASSPRTSGGGNQYF.

This sequence joins TRBV4-1 and TRBJ2-5; 12 bases are a match to TRBD2. Per germline, CDR1 MGHRA and CDR2 YSYEKL. With 1 base clipped from V and 2 bases from J, the junction kept 2 bases outside the gene matches. The CDR3 runs to 16 residues. The DNA for the CDR3 is TGCGCCAGCAGCCAAGCGACTAGCGGGGGACAAGAGACCCAGTACTTC. As protein: CASSQATSGGQETQYF.

This clonotype was detected a few times. V gene TRBV29-1 combines with J gene TRBJ2-2; TRBD1 agrees at 7 bases. The CDR3 is 12 amino acids. The junction had 5 bases not matched to a gene; V was cut back by 5 bases and J by 8 bases. Germline CDR1 and CDR2: SQVTM and ANQGSEA. The CDR3 loop is CSVKGAKGELFF. CDR3 DNA sequence: TGCAGCGTTAAGGGGGCGAAAGGGGAGCTGTTTTTT.

This sequence joins TRBV6-1 and TRBJ2-1, with 7 bases fitting TRBD1. Germline loops: CDR1 MNHNS, CDR2 SASEGT. This CDR3 contains 16 residues. The V segment lost 6 bases and the J segment 0 bases; nucleotides outside the gene matches: 8. CDR3 amino acids: CASSLGQTSSYNEQFF. The CDR3 DNA reads TGTGCCAGCAGCTTGGGACAGACGAGCTCCTACAATGAGCAGTTCTTC.

J is TRBJ1-2 and V is TRBV28; 7 positions agree with TRBD1. The germline CDR1 and CDR2 sequences are MDHEN and SYDVKM. This CDR3 contains 17 residues. With 5 bases clipped from V and 4 bases from J, the junction kept 16 bases outside the gene matches. In DNA form, the CDR3 reads TGTGCCAGCAGTCCCCGACAGGGTGTCGGCCTCGGCTATGGCTACACCTTC. Protein sequence: CASSPRQGVGLGYGYTF.

This clonotype came up a few times. The rearrangement uses TRBV7-2 and TRBJ1-1; unclear D gene. The germline CDR1 and CDR2 sequences are SGHTA and FQGNSA. The CDR3 totals 12 residues. Trimming took off 6 bases at V and 5 bases at J, with 10 bases between the two ends. CDR3 residues: CASSRMGTEAFF. The CDR3 DNA reads TGTGCCAGCAGTCGGATGGGGACTGAAGCTTTCTTT.

This clonotype was counted only a few times. This chain connects TRBV5-1 to TRBJ1-2, with a possible D match to TRBD1 (5 bases). V lost 4 bases, J lost 8 bases, and 15 bases lay in between. CDR1 is SGHRS, CDR2 YFSETQ, per germline. The CDR3 length is 13 residues. Written as DNA, the CDR3 is TGCGCCAGCAGCCGGGGGGAGGTAGAAGGCTACACCTTC. Protein product: CASSRGEVEGYTF.

The J gene is TRBJ2-3, the V gene TRBV5-1, with a weak D call TRBD1 (6 bases). The V and J ends lost 4 bases and 6 bases respectively, with 15 bases between them. Germline V gene lookup returns CDR1 SGHRS and CDR2 YFSETQ. This CDR3 is built from 14 residues. CDR3 nucleotide sequence: TGCGCCAGCAGCCACAGGGCCATTCCCGATACGCAGTATTTT. Translation: CASSHRAIPDTQYF.

The V and J genes are TRBV29-1 and TRBJ2-7; perhaps TRBD1 as D (6 bases). The V and J ends lost 5 bases and 5 bases respectively, with 13 bases between them. Germline V gene lookup returns CDR1 SQVTM and CDR2 ANQGSEA. This CDR3 is 12 amino acids long. CDR3 in amino acids: CSVTGQSHEQYF. CDR3 sequence (DNA): TGCAGCGTTACTGGACAGTCCCACGAGCAGTACTTC.

This chain links TRBV4-1 with TRBJ2-7; no clear D gene. The CDR3 length is 15 residues. CDR1 is MGHRA and CDR2 is YSYEKL in the germline V gene. V lost 1 base, J lost 2 bases, and 12 bases lay in between. CDR3 nucleotides: TGCGCCAGCAGCCAAGGTCTAGGCCGGGCCTACGAGCAGTACTTC. Translation gives CASSQGLGRAYEQYF.

The sample holds a few counts of this clonotype. The rearrangement uses TRBV12-3 or TRBV12-4 and TRBJ1-2; D perhaps matches TRBD1 (5 bases). This CDR3 has 13 residues. The germline V and J ends were trimmed by 1 base and 8 bases, with 11 bases remaining between them. CDR3 loop: CASSLEGIGGYTF. CDR3 DNA: TGTGCCAGCAGTTTAGAGGGGATCGGGGGCTACACCTTC.

This clonotype was observed many times. This sequence joins TRBV20-1 and TRBJ1-4, with D maybe TRBD1 (5 bases). The CDR3 covers 17 residues. V was cut by 0 bases and J by 13 bases, with 27 bases left in between. Germline CDR1 DFQATT, CDR2 SNEGSKA (reference sequence). The DNA for the CDR3 is TGCAGTGCTAGAGATCAACTAGAGACAGACCCTTCTAGGCGACTGTTTTTT. Amino acids: CSARDQLETDPSRRLFF.

The chain employs TRBV5-4 and TRBJ1-3; 7 bases are shared with TRBD1. CDR1 is SGHNT and CDR2 is YYREEE in the germline V gene (reference sequence). The CDR3 sequence is 15 residues long. With V trimmed by 4 bases and J by 5 bases, 9 bases remained unmatched. The CDR3 coding sequence is TGTGCCAGCAGCGCGGAACAGGGGTCGAGAAACACCATATATTTT. It translates to CASSAEQGSRNTIYF.

A few counts support this clonotype. The chain is built from TRBV6-5 and TRBJ2-5; 7 bases are a match to TRBD2. Losses at the gene ends were 6 bases for V and 1 base for J; bases not matched to a gene: 5. CDR3 length: 14 residues. CDR1 is MNHEY and CDR2 is SVGAGI in the germline V gene. CDR3 coding DNA: TGTGCCAGCAGAGGAGCGGGGAGCCAAGAGACCCAGTACTTC. Protein sequence: CASRGAGSQETQYF.

This rearrangement joins TRBV7-2 to TRBJ1-2; 7 bases fit TRBD1. V lost 4 bases to trimming and J lost 7 bases; unmatched junction nucleotides: 6. The CDR3 is 13 amino acids. Germline CDR1 reads SGHTA; CDR2 reads FQGNSA. CDR3 sequence: CASSSRQGGGYTF. The CDR3 DNA reads TGTGCCAGCAGCTCAAGACAGGGAGGTGGCTACACCTTC.

The chain has TRBV7-2 and TRBJ1-3, with no clear D. Between the trimmed V and J ends, which lost 6 bases and 2 bases, there was a span of 14 bases. Per germline, CDR1 SGHTA and CDR2 FQGNSA. CDR3 length: 15 residues. This chain's CDR3 is CASSLTGIAGNTIYF. The CDR3 nucleotides are TGTGCCAGCAGTTTAACGGGTATCGCTGGAAACACCATATATTTT.

This clonotype was counted only a few times. J is TRBJ1-1 and V is TRBV5-1, with 7 bases fitting TRBD1. CDR1 and CDR2 (germline): SGHRS, YFSETQ. V was clipped by 4 bases and J by 5 bases; unmatched bases: 8. This CDR3 contains 14 residues. The CDR3 nucleotides are TGCGCCAGCAGCCCCCGGGACAGAGGGACTGAAGCTTTCTTT. As protein: CASSPRDRGTEAFF.

The chain employs TRBV5-1 and TRBJ2-1; a possible D gene is TRBD2 (6 bases). The V gene's germline CDR1 is SGHRS and CDR2 YFSETQ. The CDR3 spans 15 residues. Between the trimmed V and J ends, which lost 4 bases and 7 bases, there was a span of 18 bases. The CDR3 spells CASSPGGRVVNEQFF. CDR3 nucleotides: TGCGCCAGCAGCCCCGGGGGTAGGGTAGTTAATGAGCAGTTCTTC. Looking up the rest from reference TRBV5-1 and TRBJ2-1 gives the full variable domain: KAGVTQTPRYLIKTRGQQVTLSCSPISGHRSVSWYQQTPGQGLQFLFEYFSETQRNKGNFPGRFSGRQFSNSRSEMNVSTLELGDSALYLCASSPGGRVVNEQFFGPGTRLTVL.

This clonotype was seen a few times. The chain is built from TRBV7-3 and TRBJ1-6; 10 bases map to TRBD1. Unmatched junction bases numbered 2, after V lost 1 base and J lost 8 bases. This CDR3 comprises 15 residues. CDR1 is SGHTA, CDR2 FQGTGA, per germline. CDR3 nucleotide sequence: TGTGCCAGCAGCTTAAAGGGACAGGGGTATTCACCCCTCCACTTT. Translated, it gives CASSLKGQGYSPLHF.